The clone carrying this TCR beta chain was counted ten times or more. What it binds is unknown. This sample is drawn from a study of early T cells in non-severe SARS-CoV-2 infection. Study conclusions and caveats: The study's VDJdb matching favored anti-spike CD8 responses and missed private and CD4 specificities.

The CDR3 loop spans 13 amino acids. The germline CDR1 and CDR2 sequences are MNHNY and SVGAGI (reference sequence). The V end was cut by 6 bases, the J end by 7 bases, with 12 bases between. MiXCR, applied by TCRdb to the 5' RACE reads, yields one record per CDR3 protein. The sample lists 35,000 to 45,000 distinct CDR3 sequences, more than 9% occurring once. The sample comprised whole blood. The V call is TRBV6-6, the J call TRBJ2-2, with D possibly matching TRBD1 (6 bases). The sequence was collected from an adult who was a healthcare worker with PCR-confirmed SARS-CoV-2 infection or an uninfected control (not recorded which). The CDR3 DNA sequence: TGTGCCAGCAGCCCGACAGGTCTCGGGGAGCTGTTTTTT. Amino acid sequence: CASSPTGLGELFF.